What follows are 16 T cell receptor beta chains derived from one specimen sequenced in a study of T-cell reconstitution after alpha-beta-depleted transplantation in children. The TCRbeta library incorporated unique molecular identifiers. MiXCR, applied by TCRdb to the PCR reads, yields one record per CDR3 protein. The sample lists 250,000 to 350,000 distinct CDR3 sequences; about 10% were seen once. Sequences were derived from PBMCs from the stem cell graft donor, sampled from the stem cell graft. The source of these receptors is a human donor who donated a stem cell graft to a child with SCID.

This clonotype was counted at least ten times. The chain links TRBV7-8 to TRBJ2-7, with D hard to call. Looked up from germline, CDR1 is SGHVS and CDR2 is FQNEAQ. V was trimmed by 6 bases and J by 2 bases, leaving 14 bases between them. This CDR3 comprises 14 residues. The CDR3 bases are TGTGCCAGCAGTCGAAAAGTATTCCCCTACGAGCAGTACTTC. This sequence encodes CASSRKVFPYEQYF. The whole variable domain, filled in from reference TRBV7-8 and TRBJ2-7, reads GAGVSQSPRYKVAKRGQDVALRCDPISGHVSLFWYQQALGQGPEFLTYFQNEAQLDKSGLPSDRFFAERPEGSVSTLKIQRTQQEDSAVYLCASSRKVFPYEQYFGPGTRLTVT.

This clonotype was detected many times. This chain links TRBV12-3 or TRBV12-4 with TRBJ1-5; TRBD1 matches at 8 bases. The CDR3 is made up of 14 amino acids. Germline trimming cut 3 bases from V and 6 bases from J; bases unmatched to any gene: 4. CDR3: CASSFPGGGQPQHF. The CDR3 region has the DNA TGTGCCAGCAGTTTTCCAGGGGGCGGTCAGCCCCAGCATTTT.

CDR3 sequence reads: CASSLRVLANGYTF. The CDR3 bases are TGTGCCAGCAGTTTACGGGTTCTGGCGAATGGCTACACCTTC. J is TRBJ1-2 and V is TRBV12-3 or TRBV12-4, with no clear D. The ends were cut back, 2 bases at V and 6 bases at J, with 13 bases in the middle. The CDR3 loop spans 14 amino acids.

This clonotype came up a few times. The chain uses TRBV19 and TRBJ2-5; 8 bases fit TRBD2. The CDR3 is 16 amino acids. Germline CDR1 is LNHDA and CDR2 is SQIVND (reference sequence). The junction had 11 bases not matched to a gene; V was cut back by 3 bases and J by 5 bases. The CDR3 sequence: CASSIGPSGFLETQYF. The CDR3 nucleotides read TGTGCCAGTAGTATTGGCCCTAGCGGGTTTTTGGAGACCCAGTACTTC. Filled out from reference TRBV19 and TRBJ2-5, the complete variable domain reads DGGITQSPKYLFRKEGQNVTLSCEQNLNHDAMYWYRQDPGQGLRLIYYSQIVNDFQKGDIAEGYSVSREKKESFPLTVTSAQKNPTAFYLCASSIGPSGFLETQYFGPGTRLLVL.

This clonotype was counted at least ten times. The genes are TRBV12-3 or TRBV12-4 and TRBJ2-5; 8 bases are shared with TRBD1. After removal of 7 bases from V and 4 bases from J, the junction contained 11 bases not matched to a gene. The CDR3 is 15 amino acids. Here the CDR3 reads CASTQGAFGRETQYF. The CDR3 DNA follows: TGTGCCAGCACTCAGGGGGCCTTTGGTAGAGAGACCCAGTACTTC.

V usage is TRBV5-1 and J usage is TRBJ1-2, with 12 nucleotides matching TRBD1. V shed 2 bases, J shed 6 bases, and the junction held 5 bases outside the gene matches. The CDR3 covers 15 residues. Germline CDR1 is SGHRS and CDR2 is YFSETQ. Here the CDR3 reads CASSFGTGGADGYTF. The CDR3 nucleotides are TGCGCCAGCAGCTTCGGGACAGGGGGCGCGGATGGCTACACCTTC.

The genes are TRBV6-5 and TRBJ2-7, with D tentatively TRBD1 (6 bases). V dropped 1 base and J dropped 5 bases, with 12 bases sitting between them. The CDR3 extends over 14 amino acids. Germline values: CDR1 MNHEY, CDR2 SVGAGI. CDR3 loop: CASSYFRQANEQYF. CDR3 nucleotide sequence: TGTGCCAGCAGTTACTTTAGACAGGCCAACGAGCAGTACTTC.

This clonotype showed up just a few times. This chain uses TRBV24-1 with TRBJ2-1; D ambiguous. This CDR3 comprises 14 residues. Germline CDR1 is KGHDR and CDR2 is SFDVKD. Between the trimmed V and J ends, which lost 5 bases and 1 base, there was a span of 8 bases. The CDR3: CATSGGESYNEQFF. The CDR3 nucleotides are TGTGCCACCAGTGGGGGTGAGTCCTACAATGAGCAGTTCTTC.

This clonotype was detected a few times. The V and J genes are TRBV10-1 and TRBJ2-1; no definite D call. V lost 8 bases, J lost 9 bases, and 5 bases lay in between. The germline V gene encodes CDR1 WNHNN and CDR2 SYGVQD (reference sequence). The CDR3 runs 9 residues. CDR3 sequence (DNA): TGCGCCAGCCGTAGTGAGCAGTTCTTC. Translating it yields CASRSEQFF.

This clonotype was counted between two and nine times. At one boundary the junction diverges from the germline segment, which might be a read error. This chain connects TRBV12-3 or TRBV12-4 to TRBJ2-1; 8 bases are shared with TRBD1. The CDR3 extends over 14 amino acids. CDR3 residues: CASSLGEGQGPTVF. The CDR3 coding sequence is TGTGCCAGCAGTTTAGGGGAAGGACAGGGTCCGACAGTCTTC.

This clonotype was observed at least ten times. The chain carries TRBV5-5 and TRBJ1-2; 8 positions agree with TRBD1. The germline V gene encodes CDR1 SGHKS and CDR2 YYEKEE (reference sequence). The CDR3 has 14 residues. V dropped 0 bases and J dropped 2; count of bases not matched to a gene: 0. The CDR3 DNA is TGTGCCAGCAGCTTGGGGACAGGGAACTATGGCTACACCTTC. This translates into CASSLGTGNYGYTF.

The V gene is TRBV12-3 or TRBV12-4, the J gene TRBJ1-2; D gene unclear. The CDR3 covers 14 residues. The V gene lost 4 bases and the J gene lost 8 bases, with 17 bases spanning the gap. The CDR3 nucleotides are TGTGCCAGCAGTTCGCCCCCAGACCCGAGGGGCTACACCTTC. Translation: CASSSPPDPRGYTF.

This clonotype was picked up many times. The V and J genes are TRBV6-1 and TRBJ2-1; 8 bases align to TRBD2. V gave up 6 bases and J gave up 2 bases; unmatched junction bases: 9. In germline, CDR1 is MNHNS, CDR2 SASEGT. The CDR3 length is 16 residues. Here the CDR3 reads CASRDGLANTYNEQFF. The CDR3, as DNA: TGTGCCAGCAGGGACGGACTAGCTAATACCTACAATGAGCAGTTCTTC.

The J gene is TRBJ2-1, the V gene TRBV2, with D perhaps matching TRBD1 (5 bases). The germline V gene encodes CDR1 SNHLY and CDR2 FYNNEI. This CDR3 is 14 amino acids long. V shed 11 bases and J shed 2 bases, with 16 bases lying between them. The CDR3 nucleotides are TGTGCCGTCAATTTGGCCAGGGCCTACAATGAGCAGTTCTTC. Protein: CAVNLARAYNEQFF.

The chain recombines TRBV5-6 with TRBJ2-5; D might be TRBD1 (6 bases). V lost 4 bases and J lost 0, with 16 bases in between. The V gene's germline CDR1 is SGHDT and CDR2 YYEEEE. The CDR3 has 16 residues. DNA for the CDR3: TGTGCCAGCAGCCCCGGGACATCAATTTACCAAGAGACCCAGTACTTC. Its translation is CASSPGTSIYQETQYF.

This clonotype was detected a few times. The V and J genes are TRBV12-3 or TRBV12-4 and TRBJ2-4; 7 bases line up with TRBD2. V shed 1 base, J shed 5 bases, and the junction held 11 bases outside the gene matches. The CDR3 extends over 17 amino acids. As DNA, the CDR3 is TGTGCCAGCAGTTTAGGGCGGGTAACAGGACTAGAAAACATTCAGTACTTC. Its protein product is CASSLGRVTGLENIQYF.